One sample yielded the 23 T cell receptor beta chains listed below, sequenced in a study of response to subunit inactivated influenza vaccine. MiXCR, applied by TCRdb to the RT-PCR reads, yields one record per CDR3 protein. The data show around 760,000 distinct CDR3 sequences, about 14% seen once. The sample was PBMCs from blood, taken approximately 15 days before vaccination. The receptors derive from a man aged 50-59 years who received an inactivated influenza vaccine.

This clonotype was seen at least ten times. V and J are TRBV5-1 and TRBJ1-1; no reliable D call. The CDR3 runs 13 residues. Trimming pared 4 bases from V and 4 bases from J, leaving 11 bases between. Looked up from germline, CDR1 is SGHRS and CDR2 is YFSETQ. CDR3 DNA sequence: TGCGCCAGCAGCCTCGGATTGACCACTGAAGCTTTCTTT. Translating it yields CASSLGLTTEAFF.

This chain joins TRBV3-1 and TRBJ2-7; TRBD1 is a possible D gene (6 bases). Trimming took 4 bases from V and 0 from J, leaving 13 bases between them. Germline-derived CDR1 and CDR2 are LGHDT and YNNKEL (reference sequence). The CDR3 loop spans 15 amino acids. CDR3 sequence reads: CASSPKTGISYEQYF. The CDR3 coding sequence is TGTGCCAGCAGCCCAAAGACAGGTATCTCCTACGAGCAGTACTTC.

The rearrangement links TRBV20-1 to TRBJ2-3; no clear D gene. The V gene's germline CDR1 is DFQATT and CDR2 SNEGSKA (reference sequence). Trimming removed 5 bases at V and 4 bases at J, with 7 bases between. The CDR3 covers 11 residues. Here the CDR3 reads CSASGPDTQYF. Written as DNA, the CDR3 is TGCAGTGCTTCCGGTCCAGATACGCAGTATTTT.

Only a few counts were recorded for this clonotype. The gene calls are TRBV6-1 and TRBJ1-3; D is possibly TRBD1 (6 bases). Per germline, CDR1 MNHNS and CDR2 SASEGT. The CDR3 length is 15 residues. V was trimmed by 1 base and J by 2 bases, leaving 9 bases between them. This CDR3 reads CASSEVGGAGNTIYF. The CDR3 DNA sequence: TGTGCCAGCAGTGAAGTAGGGGGAGCTGGAAACACCATATATTTT.

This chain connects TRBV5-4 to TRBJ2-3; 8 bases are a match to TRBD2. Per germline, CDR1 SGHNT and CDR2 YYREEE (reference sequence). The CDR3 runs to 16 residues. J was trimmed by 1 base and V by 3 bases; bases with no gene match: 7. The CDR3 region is CASSSGGAARTDTQYF. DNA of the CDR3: TGTGCCAGCAGCTCCGGGGGGGCGGCCCGCACAGATACGCAGTATTTT. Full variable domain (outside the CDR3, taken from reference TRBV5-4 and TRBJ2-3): ETGVTQSPTHLIKTRGQQVTLRCSSQSGHNTVSWYQQALGQGPQFIFQYYREEENGRGNFPPRFSGLQFPNYSSELNVNALELDDSALYLCASSSGGAARTDTQYFGPGTRLTVL.

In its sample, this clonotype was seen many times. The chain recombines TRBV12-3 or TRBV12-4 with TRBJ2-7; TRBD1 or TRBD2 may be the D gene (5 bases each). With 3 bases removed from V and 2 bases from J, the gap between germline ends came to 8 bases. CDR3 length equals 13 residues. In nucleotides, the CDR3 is TGTGCCAGCAGTTTTTTGGGGGCCTACGAGCAGTACTTC. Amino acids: CASSFLGAYEQYF.

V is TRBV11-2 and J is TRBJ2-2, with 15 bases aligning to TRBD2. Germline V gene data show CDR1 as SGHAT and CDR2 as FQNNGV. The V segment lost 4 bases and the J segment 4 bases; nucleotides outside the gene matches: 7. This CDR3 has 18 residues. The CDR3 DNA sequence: TGTGCCAGCAGCTCCGGGACTAGCGGGAGGTCCATCACCGGGGAGCTGTTTTTT. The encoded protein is CASSSGTSGRSITGELFF.

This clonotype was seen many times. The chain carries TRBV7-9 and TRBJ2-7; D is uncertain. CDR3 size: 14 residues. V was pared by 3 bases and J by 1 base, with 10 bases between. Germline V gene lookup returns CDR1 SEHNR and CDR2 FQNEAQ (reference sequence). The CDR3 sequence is CASSLGTASYEQYF. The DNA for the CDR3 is TGTGCCAGCAGCTTGGGTACGGCTTCCTACGAGCAGTACTTC.

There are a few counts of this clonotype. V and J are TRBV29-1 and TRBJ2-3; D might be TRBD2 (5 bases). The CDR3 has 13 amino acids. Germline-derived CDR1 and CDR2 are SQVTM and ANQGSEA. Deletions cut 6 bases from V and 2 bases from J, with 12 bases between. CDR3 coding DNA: TGCAGCGTCAGCGGTGTAGTCACAGATACGCAGTATTTT. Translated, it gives CSVSGVVTDTQYF.

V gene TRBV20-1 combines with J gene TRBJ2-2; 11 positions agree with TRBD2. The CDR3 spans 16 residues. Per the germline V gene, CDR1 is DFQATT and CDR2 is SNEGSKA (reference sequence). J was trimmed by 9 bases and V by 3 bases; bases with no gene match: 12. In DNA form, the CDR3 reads TGCAGTGCTAGCCTAGCGGGAGGAATAGCAGTTCGGGAGCTGTTTTTT. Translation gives CSASLAGGIAVRELFF.

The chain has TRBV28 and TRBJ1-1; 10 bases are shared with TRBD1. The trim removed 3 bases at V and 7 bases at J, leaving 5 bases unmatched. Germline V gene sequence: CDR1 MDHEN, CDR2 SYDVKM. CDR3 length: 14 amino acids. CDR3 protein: CASSLTGGAVEAFF. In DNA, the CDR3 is TGTGCCAGCAGTTTGACAGGGGGCGCGGTTGAAGCTTTCTTT. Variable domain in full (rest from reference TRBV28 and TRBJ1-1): DVKVTQSSRYLVKRTGEKVFLECVQDMDHENMFWYRQDPGLGLRLIYFSYDVKMKEKGDIPEGYSVSREKKERFSLILESASTNQTSMYLCASSLTGGAVEAFFGQGTRLTVV.

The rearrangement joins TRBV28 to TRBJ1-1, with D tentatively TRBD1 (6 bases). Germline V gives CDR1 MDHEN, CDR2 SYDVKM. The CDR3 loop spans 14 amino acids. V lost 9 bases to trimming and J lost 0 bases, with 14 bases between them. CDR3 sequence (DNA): TGTGCCAGTCACGGGGACACGGTGAACACTGAAGCTTTCTTT. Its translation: CASHGDTVNTEAFF.

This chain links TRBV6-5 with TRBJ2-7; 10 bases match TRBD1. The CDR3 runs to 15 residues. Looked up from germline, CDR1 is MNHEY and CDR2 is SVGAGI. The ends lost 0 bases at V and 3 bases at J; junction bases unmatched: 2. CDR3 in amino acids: CASSYSWTGGYEQYF. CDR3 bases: TGTGCCAGCAGTTACTCGTGGACAGGGGGCTACGAGCAGTACTTC.

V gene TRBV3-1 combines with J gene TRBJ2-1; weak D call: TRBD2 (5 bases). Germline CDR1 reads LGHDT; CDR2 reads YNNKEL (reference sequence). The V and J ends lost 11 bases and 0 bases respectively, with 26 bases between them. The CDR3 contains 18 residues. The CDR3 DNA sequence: TGTGCCTTCTGTTTCCCGCGCGGGCGGTCGAGCTCCTACAATGAGCAGTTCTTC. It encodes CAFCFPRGRSSSYNEQFF.

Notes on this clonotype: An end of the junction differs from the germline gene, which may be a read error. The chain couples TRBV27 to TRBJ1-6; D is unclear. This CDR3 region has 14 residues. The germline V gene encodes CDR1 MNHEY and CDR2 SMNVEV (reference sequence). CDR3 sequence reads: CASRLENINSPFHF. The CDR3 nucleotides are TGTGCCAGCAGACTTGAGAACATTAATTCACCCTTCCACTTT.

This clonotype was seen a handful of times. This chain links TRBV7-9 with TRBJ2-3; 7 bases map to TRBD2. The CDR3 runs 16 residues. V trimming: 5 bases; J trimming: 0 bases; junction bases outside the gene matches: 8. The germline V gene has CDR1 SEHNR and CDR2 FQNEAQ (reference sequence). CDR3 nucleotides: TGTGCCAGCAGCCCAAGGCGCGGGAGTAGCACAGATACGCAGTATTTT. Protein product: CASSPRRGSSTDTQYF.

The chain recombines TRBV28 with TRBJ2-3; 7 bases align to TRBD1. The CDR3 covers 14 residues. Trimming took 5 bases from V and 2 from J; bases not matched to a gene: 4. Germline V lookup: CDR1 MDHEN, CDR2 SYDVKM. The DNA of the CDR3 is TGTGCCAGCAGTCAACAGGGGACCACAGATACGCAGTATTTT. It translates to CASSQQGTTDTQYF.

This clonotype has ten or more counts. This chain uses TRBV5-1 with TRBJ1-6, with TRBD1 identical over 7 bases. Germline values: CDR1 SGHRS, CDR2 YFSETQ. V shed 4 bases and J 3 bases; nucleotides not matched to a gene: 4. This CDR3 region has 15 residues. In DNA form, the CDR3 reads TGCGCCAGCAGCAAGGGACAGATCTATAATTCACCCCTCCACTTT. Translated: CASSKGQIYNSPLHF.

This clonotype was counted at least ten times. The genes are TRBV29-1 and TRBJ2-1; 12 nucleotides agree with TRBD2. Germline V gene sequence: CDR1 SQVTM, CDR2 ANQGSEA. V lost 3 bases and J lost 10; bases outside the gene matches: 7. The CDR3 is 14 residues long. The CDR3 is CSVDLAGGLGEQFF. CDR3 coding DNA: TGCAGCGTTGACCTAGCGGGAGGGCTAGGCGAGCAGTTCTTC.

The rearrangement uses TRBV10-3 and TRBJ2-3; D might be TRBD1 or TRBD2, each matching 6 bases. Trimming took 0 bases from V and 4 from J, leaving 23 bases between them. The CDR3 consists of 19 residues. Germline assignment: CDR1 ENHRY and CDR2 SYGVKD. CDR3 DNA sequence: TGTGCCATCAGTGAGTCACGGAGGGGGAGTGAGCTTCCTCCAGATACGCAGTATTTT. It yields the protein CAISESRRGSELPPDTQYF.

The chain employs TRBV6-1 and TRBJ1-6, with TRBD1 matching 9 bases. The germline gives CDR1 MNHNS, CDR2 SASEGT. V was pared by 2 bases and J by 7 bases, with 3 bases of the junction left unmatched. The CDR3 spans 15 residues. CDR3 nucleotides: TGTGCCAGCAGTGAAAGGGGACAGGGCAATTCACCCCTCCACTTT. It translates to CASSERGQGNSPLHF.

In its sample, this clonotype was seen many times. For the CDR3, the DNA is TGCGCCAGCAGCGTCCAAACAGGGAATGGGGCCAACGTCCTGACTTTC. Its translation: CASSVQTGNGANVLTF. The genes are TRBV5-1 and TRBJ2-6; tentative D call: TRBD1 (6 bases). The CDR3 extends over 16 amino acids. V lost 4 bases to trimming and J lost 3 bases, with 14 bases between them. CDR1 and CDR2 (germline): SGHRS, YFSETQ.

The CDR3 spells CASSALDTQYF. CDR3 in DNA: TGTGCCAGCAGCGCCCTTGATACGCAGTATTTT. V and J are TRBV7-2 and TRBJ2-3; unclear D gene. Deletions cut 5 bases from V and 6 bases from J, with 6 bases between. Germline CDR1 reads SGHTA; CDR2 reads FQGNSA. The CDR3 runs to 11 residues.